This T cell receptor beta chain was found in a study of T cell responses to AZD1222 COVID-19 vaccine. This CDR3 region has 16 residues. CDR1 MNHEY and CDR2 SVGEGT come from the germline V gene. V shed 2 bases and J shed 0 bases, with 10 bases lying between them. TCRdb's table, derived via immunoSEQ multiplex PCR, lists solely in-frame clones and lacks some. The sample holds under 200,000 clones; around 93% are singletons and the top ten take 1.5% to 2%. The sequence came from an adult in good health. The sample here was peripheral blood, taken on day 0 of AZD1222 vaccination. The gene calls are TRBV6-2 or TRBV6-3 and TRBJ1-4; no reliable D call. CDR3 sequence reads: CASSYDWGTTNEKLFF. As DNA, the CDR3 is TGTGCCAGCAGTTACGATTGGGGAACAACTAATGAAAAACTGTTTTTT.